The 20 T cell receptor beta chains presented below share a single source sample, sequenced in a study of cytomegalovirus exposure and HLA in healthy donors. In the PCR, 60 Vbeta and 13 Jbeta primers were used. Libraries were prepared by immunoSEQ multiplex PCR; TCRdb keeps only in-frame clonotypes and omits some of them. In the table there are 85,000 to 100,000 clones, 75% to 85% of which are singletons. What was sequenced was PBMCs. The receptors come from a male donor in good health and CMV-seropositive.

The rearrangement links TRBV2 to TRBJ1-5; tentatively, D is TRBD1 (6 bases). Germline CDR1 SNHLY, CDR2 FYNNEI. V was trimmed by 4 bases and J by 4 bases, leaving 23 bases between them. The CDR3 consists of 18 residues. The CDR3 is CASSGASRPTGFNQPQHF. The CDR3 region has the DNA TGTGCCAGCAGTGGCGCCTCCCGACCTACAGGGTTTAATCAGCCCCAGCATTTT.

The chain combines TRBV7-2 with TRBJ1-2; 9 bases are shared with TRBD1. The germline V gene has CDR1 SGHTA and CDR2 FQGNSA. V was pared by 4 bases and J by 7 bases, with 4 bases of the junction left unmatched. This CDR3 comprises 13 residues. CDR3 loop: CASSSGQGLGYTF. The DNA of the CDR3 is TGTGCCAGCAGCTCGGGACAGGGTCTTGGCTACACCTTC.

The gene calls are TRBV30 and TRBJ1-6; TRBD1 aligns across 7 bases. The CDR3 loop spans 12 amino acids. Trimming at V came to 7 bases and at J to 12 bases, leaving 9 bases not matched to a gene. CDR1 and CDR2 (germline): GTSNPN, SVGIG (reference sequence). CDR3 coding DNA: TGTGCCTTGTACAGGGGTCCGAAACCCCTCCACTTT. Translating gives CALYRGPKPLHF.

DNA of the CDR3: TGTGCCAGCAGCCCATACAGGGGGCCAACGGCCGGTGAAGCTTTCTTT. Protein: CASSPYRGPTAGEAFF. This chain links TRBV7-3 with TRBJ1-1; TRBD1 aligns across 9 bases. Germline CDR1 SGHTA, CDR2 FQGTGA. The CDR3 covers 16 residues. Trimming took 5 bases from V and 7 from J; bases not matched to a gene: 14.

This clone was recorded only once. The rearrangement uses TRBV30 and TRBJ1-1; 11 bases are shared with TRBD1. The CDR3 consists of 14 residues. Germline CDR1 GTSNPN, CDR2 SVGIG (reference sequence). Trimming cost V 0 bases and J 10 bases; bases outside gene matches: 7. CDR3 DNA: TGTGCCTGGAGTGTAGGGGGACAGGGGGATAGAGCTTTCTTT. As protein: CAWSVGGQGDRAFF.

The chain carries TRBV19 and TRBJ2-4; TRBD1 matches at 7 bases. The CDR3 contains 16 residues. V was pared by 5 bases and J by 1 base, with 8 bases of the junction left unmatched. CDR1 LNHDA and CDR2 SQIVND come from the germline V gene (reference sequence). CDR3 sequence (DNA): TGTGCCAGTAGTCCTTTCTTACAGGGGGCCAAAAACATTCAGTACTTC. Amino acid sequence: CASSPFLQGAKNIQYF.

The CDR3 nucleotides read TGCGCCAGCAGCCGAGTAGCGGGGAGTCAAGAGACCCAGTACTTC. The encoded protein is CASSRVAGSQETQYF. The chain is built from TRBV4-3 and TRBJ2-5; 8 bases are a match to TRBD2. Germline V gene sequence: CDR1 LGHNA, CDR2 YSLEER. This CDR3 is built from 15 residues. V lost 4 bases, J lost 2 bases, and 6 bases stayed unmatched.

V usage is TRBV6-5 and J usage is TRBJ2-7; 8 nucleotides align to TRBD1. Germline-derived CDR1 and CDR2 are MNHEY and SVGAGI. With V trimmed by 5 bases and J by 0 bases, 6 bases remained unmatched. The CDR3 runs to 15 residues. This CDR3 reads CASSSRDRNSYEQYF. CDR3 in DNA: TGTGCCAGCAGTAGCCGGGACAGGAACTCCTACGAGCAGTACTTC.

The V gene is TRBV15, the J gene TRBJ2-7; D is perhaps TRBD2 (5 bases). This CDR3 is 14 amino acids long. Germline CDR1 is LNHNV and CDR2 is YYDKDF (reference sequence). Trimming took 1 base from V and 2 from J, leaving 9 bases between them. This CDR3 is CATSRARTPYEQYF. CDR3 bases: TGTGCCACCAGCAGAGCACGGACTCCCTACGAGCAGTACTTC.

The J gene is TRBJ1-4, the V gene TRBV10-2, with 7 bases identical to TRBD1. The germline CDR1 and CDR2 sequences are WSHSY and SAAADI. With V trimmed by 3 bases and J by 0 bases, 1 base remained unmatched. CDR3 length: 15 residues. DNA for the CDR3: TGCGCCAGCAGTGAACAGGGGTCAACTAATGAAAAACTGTTTTTT. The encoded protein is CASSEQGSTNEKLFF.

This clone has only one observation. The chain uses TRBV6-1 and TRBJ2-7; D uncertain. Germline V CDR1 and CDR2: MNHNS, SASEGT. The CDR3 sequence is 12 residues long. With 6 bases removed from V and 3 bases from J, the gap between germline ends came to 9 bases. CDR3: CASRWQDYEQYF. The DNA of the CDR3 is TGTGCCAGCAGGTGGCAGGACTACGAGCAGTACTTC.

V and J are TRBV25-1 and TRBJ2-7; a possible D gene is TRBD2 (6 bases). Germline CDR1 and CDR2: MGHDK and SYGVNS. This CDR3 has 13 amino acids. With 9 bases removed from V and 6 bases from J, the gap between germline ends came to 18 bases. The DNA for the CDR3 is TGTGCCAGTAGCCGGGACTCCTTCGGCGAGCAGTACTTC. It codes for CASSRDSFGEQYF.

CDR3 sequence reads: CASSLSWGGTGELFF. CDR3 DNA sequence: TGTGCCAGCAGCTTATCCTGGGGAGGCACCGGGGAGCTGTTTTTT. V and J are TRBV11-3 and TRBJ2-2; perhaps TRBD2 as D (6 bases). Germline loops: CDR1 SGHNT, CDR2 YENEEA. The CDR3 totals 15 residues. Between the trimmed V and J ends, which lost 2 bases and 4 bases, there was a span of 11 bases.

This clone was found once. CDR3 DNA sequence: TGTGCCAGCAGTTACCCCCGGGAATTGAGCACTGAAGCTTTCTTT. Protein product: CASSYPRELSTEAFF. The rearrangement links TRBV6-6 to TRBJ1-1, with D unresolved. The CDR3 has 15 residues. V was shortened by 2 bases and J by 4 bases, with 14 bases between the two germline ends. The V gene's germline CDR1 is MNHNY and CDR2 SVGAGI (reference sequence).

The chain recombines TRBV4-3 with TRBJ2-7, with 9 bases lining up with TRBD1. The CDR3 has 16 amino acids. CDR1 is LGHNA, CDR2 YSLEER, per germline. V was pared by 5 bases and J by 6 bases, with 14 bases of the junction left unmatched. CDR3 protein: CASSSSAGTGFGEQYF. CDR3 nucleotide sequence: TGCGCCAGCAGCTCATCTGCCGGGACAGGGTTCGGCGAGCAGTACTTC.

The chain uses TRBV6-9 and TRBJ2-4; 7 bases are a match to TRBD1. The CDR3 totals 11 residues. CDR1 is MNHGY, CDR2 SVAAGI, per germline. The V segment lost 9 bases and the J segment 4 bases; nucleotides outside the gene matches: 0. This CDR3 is CARTGKNIQYF. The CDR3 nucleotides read TGTGCCAGGACAGGGAAAAACATTCAGTACTTC.

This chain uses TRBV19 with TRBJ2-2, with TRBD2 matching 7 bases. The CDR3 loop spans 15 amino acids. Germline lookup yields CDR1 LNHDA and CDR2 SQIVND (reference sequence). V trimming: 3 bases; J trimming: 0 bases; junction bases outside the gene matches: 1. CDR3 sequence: CASSMGRANTGELFF. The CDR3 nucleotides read TGTGCCAGTAGTATGGGGAGGGCGAACACCGGGGAGCTGTTTTTT.

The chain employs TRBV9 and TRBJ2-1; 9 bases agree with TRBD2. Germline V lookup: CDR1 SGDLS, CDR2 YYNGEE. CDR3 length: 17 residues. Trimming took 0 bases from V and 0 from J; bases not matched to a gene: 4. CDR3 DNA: TGTGCCAGCAGCGTAGGCCAGCGGGGGGTCTCCTACAATGAGCAGTTCTTC. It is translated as CASSVGQRGVSYNEQFF.

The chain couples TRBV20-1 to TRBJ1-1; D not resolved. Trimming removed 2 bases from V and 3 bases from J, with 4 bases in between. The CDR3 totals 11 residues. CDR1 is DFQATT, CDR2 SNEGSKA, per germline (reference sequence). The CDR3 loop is CSARSYTEAFF. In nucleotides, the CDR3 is TGCAGTGCTAGATCTTACACTGAAGCTTTCTTT.

The CDR3 nucleotides read TGTGCCAGCAGCCAAGAAGAAACCTTCTCGGGTGAGCAGTTCTTC. Its protein product is CASSQEETFSGEQFF. This chain connects TRBV4-2 to TRBJ2-1, with D unclear. The CDR3 sequence is 15 residues long. Germline V gene lookup returns CDR1 LGHNA and CDR2 YNFKEQ. Trimming cost V 0 bases and J 9 bases, with 15 bases left between them.